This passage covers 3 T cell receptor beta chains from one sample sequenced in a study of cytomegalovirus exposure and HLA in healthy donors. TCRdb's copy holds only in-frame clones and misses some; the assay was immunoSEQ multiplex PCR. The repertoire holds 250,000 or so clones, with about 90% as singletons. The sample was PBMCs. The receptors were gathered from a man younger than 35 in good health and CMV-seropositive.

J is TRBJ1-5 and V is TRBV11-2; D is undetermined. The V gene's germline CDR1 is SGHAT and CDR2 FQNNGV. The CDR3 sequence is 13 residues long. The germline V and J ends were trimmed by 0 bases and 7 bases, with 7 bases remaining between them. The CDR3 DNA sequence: TGTGCCAGCAGCTTAGAGGTGGGGCAGCCCCAGCATTTT. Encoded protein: CASSLEVGQPQHF. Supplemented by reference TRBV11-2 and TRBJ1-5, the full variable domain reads EAGVAQSPRYKIIEKRQSVAFWCNPISGHATLYWYQQILGQGPKLLIQFQNNGVVDDSQLPKDRFSAERLKGVDSTLKIQPAKLEDSAVYLCASSLEVGQPQHFGDGTRLSIL.

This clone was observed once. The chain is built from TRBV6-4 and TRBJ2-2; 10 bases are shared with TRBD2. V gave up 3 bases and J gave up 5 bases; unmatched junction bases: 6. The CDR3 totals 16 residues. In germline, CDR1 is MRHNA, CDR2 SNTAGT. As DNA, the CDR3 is TGTGCCAGCAGTGAAGAAGCTAGCGGGAGTACCGGGGAGCTGTTTTTT. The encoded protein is CASSEEASGSTGELFF.

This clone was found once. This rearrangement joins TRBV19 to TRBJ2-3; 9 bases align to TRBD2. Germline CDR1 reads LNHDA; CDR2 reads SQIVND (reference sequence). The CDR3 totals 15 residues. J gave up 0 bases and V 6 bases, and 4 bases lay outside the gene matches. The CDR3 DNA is TGTGCCAGTAGAAGTCTAGCGGGGAGCACAGATACGCAGTATTTT. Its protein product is CASRSLAGSTDTQYF. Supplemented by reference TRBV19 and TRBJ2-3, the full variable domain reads DGGITQSPKYLFRKEGQNVTLSCEQNLNHDAMYWYRQDPGQGLRLIYYSQIVNDFQKGDIAEGYSVSREKKESFPLTVTSAQKNPTAFYLCASRSLAGSTDTQYFGPGTRLTVL.